What follows describes a single TCR beta chain. Its specificity is not known. The sample comes from a study of T cells in Graves' hyperthyroidism and ophthalmopathy. Study-level background: Peripheral blood was taken when the disease was first diagnosed, before any treatment began.

Study-wide points: Researchers found most expanded thyroid clonotypes above 0.001 in blood as well. The model predicted ophthalmopathy a median around six months before onset.

V lost 8 bases and J lost 7, with 18 bases in between. In germline, CDR1 is SGHVS, CDR2 FQNEAQ. There are 14 residues in the CDR3. RNA transcripts served as the template for amplifying TCR beta CDR3 regions. The HTBI primer set drove a first-round RT-PCR of the TCR CDR3. TCRdb analysed the multiplex PCR reads with MiXCR anew, one entry per CDR3 protein. The repertoire holds 800,000 or so distinct CDR3 sequences, with more than 30% as singletons. Stable disease denoted Graves' hyperthyroidism without ophthalmopathy progression within 18 months. Sequenced sample: blood. This chain links TRBV7-8 with TRBJ1-5; D might be TRBD1 (5 bases). The source is a man between 18 and 35 years old with Graves' hyperthyroidism. The CDR3 loop is CASSPSDSQQPQHF. CDR3 sequence (DNA): TGTGCCAGCTCACCAAGTGACAGCCAGCAGCCCCAGCATTTT.